This T cell receptor (beta chain) stems from a study of blood T cells in healthy people across ages. Healthy individuals of Caucasian origin from Russia, aged about 6 to 100, served as donors. The V end was cut by 2 bases, the J end by 5 bases, with 10 bases between. Germline V lookup: CDR1 MDHEN, CDR2 SYDVKM. The CDR3 contains 14 residues. Combining a sample-barcoded 5' primer with a J-beta primer mix, a second PCR ran for roughly 6 to 12 cycles. Each of the cDNA molecules was tagged by a template-switch adaptor with 12 random nucleotides. TCRdb re-analysed the 5' RACE reads in MiXCR, keeping a single row per CDR3 protein. The sample holds some 1.6 million distinct CDR3 sequences, roughly 32% seen once. Whole-study results and caveats: Researchers said unsorted PBMCs prevented a conclusive naive versus antigen-experienced comparison.

Regarding this clonotype: Its antigen is unknown.

The receptor was derived from a woman between 25 and 40 years old in good health. Sequenced input: blood. This chain uses TRBV28 with TRBJ1-5, with D unclear. The CDR3 DNA is TGTGCCAGCAGTTTAATTTCAGCAGATCAGCCCCAGCATTTT. Amino acids: CASSLISADQPQHF.